These T cell receptor beta chains were read from a single sample in a study of cytomegalovirus exposure and HLA in healthy donors. Sequencing used immunoSEQ multiplex PCR; TCRdb keeps in-frame clones, though not all of them. The repertoire has under 130,000 clones, 60% to 85% of them found once; the top ten carry approximately 5.1%. Sequencing was performed on PBMCs. The source is a female donor in good health and CMV-seropositive. Each CDR3 is given with its conserved first and last residue. A D gene is named only where the DNA matches it firmly. Clone size is not always given. Where it is, it says once, few, many or a class for expanded clones.

D gene	clone size	V gene	J gene	CDR3 DNA	CDR3 protein
TRBD2	NA	TRBV7-2	TRBJ2-7	TGTGCCAGCAGCTCGCGGTCGAGGACTAGCGGGAGTCGACACGAGCAGTACTTC	CASSSRSRTSGSRHEQYF
TRBD1	NA	TRBV9	TRBJ2-1	TGTGCCAGCAGCCCCGGGACAGGGTCTGGGTATGAGCAGTTCTTC	CASSPGTGSGYEQFF
TRBD2	NA	TRBV18	TRBJ2-1	TGTGCCAGCTCACCACCGATGGCGGGGGGGCGGGGCGATGAGCAGTTCTTC	CASSPPMAGGRGDEQFF
NA	few	TRBV7-2	TRBJ1-4	TGTGCCAGCAGCGTCAGGGAAGGATTCCGAAAACTGTTTTTT	CASSVREGFRKLFF
TRBD1	NA	TRBV5-1	TRBJ1-4	TGCGCCAGCAGCTTTAGGACAGGACAATATGAAAAACTGTTTTTT	CASSFRTGQYEKLFF
NA	NA	TRBV9	TRBJ2-3	TGTGCCAGCAGCGTAGCAGGGGCAGATACGCAGTATTTT	CASSVAGADTQYF
NA	NA	TRBV5-1	TRBJ1-1	TGCGCCAGCAGCTTGGAAGGGGTCACTGAAGCTTTCTTT	CASSLEGVTEAFF
TRBD1	NA	TRBV19	TRBJ1-1	TGTGCCAGTAGTGCCCTGGACAGGGGGCCGGGCACTGAAGCTTTCTTT	CASSALDRGPGTEAFF
NA	NA	TRBV7-9	TRBJ2-3	TGTGCCAGCAGCTTAGGGGCAGACGGCACAGATACGCAGTATTTT	CASSLGADGTDTQYF
NA	few	TRBV7-2	TRBJ2-1	TGTGCCAGCAAGAGAGATTGGACTATTTACAATGAGCAGTTCTTC	CASKRDWTIYNEQFF
NA	NA	TRBV4-3	TRBJ2-1	TGCGCCAGCAGCGCCCGGGACACCTACAATGAGCAGTTCTTC	CASSARDTYNEQFF
TRBD1	NA	TRBV10-3	TRBJ2-7	TGTGCCATCCGGGACAGGGTGATTGCCGAGCAGTACTTC	CAIRDRVIAEQYF